The 14 T cell receptor beta chains in this list originate from one sample, sequenced in a study of T cell changes during pregnancy in multiple sclerosis (dated by TCRdb to about 2019). The receptor library was made with the immunoSEQ multiplex PCR assay. TCRdb stores this immuneACCESS table with in-frame sequences only. Part of the clones is absent; in the studies checked, under half of the shortfall reflects unresolved V genes, and no reason is known for the rest. This sample gives 100,000 or so clones in total; 80% to 95% of them show up just once. The ten top clones hold 2.5% to 3.5% of the sample. The material sequenced was peripheral blood, taken in the second trimester of pregnancy. All receptors come from a female donor with multiple sclerosis, enrolled in a pregnancy study.

The chain is built from TRBV7-8 and TRBJ2-3; 9 bases match TRBD2. The ends lost 3 bases at V and 3 bases at J; junction bases unmatched: 7. The CDR3 has 16 amino acids. The germline CDR1 and CDR2 sequences are SGHVS and FQNEAQ. The CDR3 sequence: CASSFSLAGKTDTQYF. The CDR3 DNA reads TGTGCCAGCAGCTTTAGCCTAGCGGGAAAGACAGATACGCAGTATTTT.

The chain employs TRBV9 and TRBJ2-1; 10 nucleotides align to TRBD2. This CDR3 has 15 amino acids. The V and J ends lost 0 bases and 8 bases, in that order; junction bases with no gene match: 5. Germline V CDR1 and CDR2: SGDLS, YYNGEE. CDR3 DNA sequence: TGTGCCAGCAGCGTAGAAGTAGCGGGAGGTTATGAGCAGTTCTTC. Its translation: CASSVEVAGGYEQFF.

This CDR3 is CASSSGPGTYEQYF. CDR3 nucleotides: TGTGCCAGTAGTTCAGGCCCAGGGACCTACGAGCAGTACTTC. The chain joins TRBV19 to TRBJ2-7, with D possibly TRBD1 on 5 matching bases. Germline V gene sequence: CDR1 LNHDA, CDR2 SQIVND (reference sequence). The CDR3 contains 14 residues. V dropped 5 bases and J dropped 2 bases, with 13 bases sitting between them.

The chain recombines TRBV5-8 with TRBJ2-2; 8 bases are shared with TRBD1. There are 15 residues in the CDR3. From germline, CDR1 is SGHTS and CDR2 YDEGEE. J gave up 4 bases and V 4 bases, and 6 bases lay outside the gene matches. CDR3 protein: CASSRRTGSTGELFF. In DNA, the CDR3 is TGTGCCAGCAGCCGCCGGACAGGGAGCACCGGGGAGCTGTTTTTT.

This chain joins TRBV5-4 and TRBJ2-2; D perhaps matches TRBD1 (6 bases). V dropped 3 bases and J dropped 8 bases, with 8 bases sitting between them. The V gene's germline CDR1 is SGHNT and CDR2 YYREEE (reference sequence). The CDR3 is 12 amino acids. The CDR3 region is CASSWGQGELFF. The CDR3 DNA reads TGTGCCAGCAGCTGGGGGCAAGGGGAGCTGTTTTTT.

This chain connects TRBV18 to TRBJ2-5, with D unclear. The CDR3 loop spans 13 amino acids. Germline CDR1 and CDR2: KGHSH and LQKENI. V lost 0 bases and J lost 6, with 8 bases in between. As DNA, the CDR3 is TGTGCCAGCTCACCACCAAGTCCTAAGACCCAGTACTTC. It yields the protein CASSPPSPKTQYF.

The chain carries TRBV14 and TRBJ2-5; D gene ambiguous. This CDR3 region has 13 residues. Germline CDR1 is SGHDN and CDR2 is FVKESK. V shed 1 base and J shed 2 bases, with 5 bases lying between them. The CDR3 DNA sequence: TGTGCCAGCAGCCAAGTTCCTCAAGAGACCCAGTACTTC. Amino acid sequence: CASSQVPQETQYF.

The V and J genes are TRBV14 and TRBJ2-7; 7 positions agree with TRBD2. V lost 0 bases to trimming and J lost 3 bases; unmatched junction nucleotides: 2. This CDR3 is 14 amino acids long. Germline V gene lookup returns CDR1 SGHDN and CDR2 FVKESK. CDR3 coding DNA: TGTGCCAGCAGCCAAGAGGGGGGGTACTACGAGCAGTACTTC. It translates to CASSQEGGYYEQYF.

This clone was recorded only once. This sequence joins TRBV6-6 and TRBJ2-7, with D possibly matching TRBD2 (7 bases). The CDR3 sequence is 15 residues long. From germline, CDR1 is MNHNY and CDR2 SVGAGI (reference sequence). The germline V and J ends were trimmed by 4 bases and 5 bases, with 18 bases remaining between them. CDR3 sequence: CASSFARGGMDEQYF. CDR3 sequence (DNA): TGTGCCAGCAGTTTTGCGAGGGGGGGAATGGACGAGCAGTACTTC.

This chain connects TRBV6-5 to TRBJ2-7, with 8 bases identical to TRBD1. Unmatched junction bases numbered 5, after V lost 0 bases and J lost 4 bases. The CDR3 has 15 residues. Germline V gives CDR1 MNHEY, CDR2 SVGAGI. As DNA, the CDR3 is TGTGCCAGCAGTTACTCGAGGCAGGGGGCTTACGAGCAGTACTTC. Residues: CASSYSRQGAYEQYF.

This chain connects TRBV5-4 to TRBJ1-6; TRBD1 aligns across 7 bases. The CDR3 is 16 amino acids. Per germline, CDR1 SGHNT and CDR2 YYREEE (reference sequence). After removal of 0 bases from V and 7 bases from J, the junction contained 7 bases not matched to a gene. CDR3 protein: CASSLGQGLSNSPLHF. Written as DNA, the CDR3 is TGTGCCAGCAGCTTGGGACAGGGTCTCAGCAATTCACCCCTCCACTTT.

The rearrangement links TRBV4-2 to TRBJ2-1; a weak D match, TRBD1 (6 bases). With 1 base removed from V and 4 bases from J, the gap between germline ends came to 8 bases. The CDR3 spans 14 residues. Germline V lookup: CDR1 LGHNA, CDR2 YNFKEQ. The CDR3 DNA follows: TGTGCCAGCAGCCAAGCAGGGGCTTACAATGAGCAGTTCTTC. Translating it yields CASSQAGAYNEQFF.

This clone was recorded once. For the CDR3, the DNA is TGTGCCAGCAGTTTAGGGTCGGGACAGAAAAACAATGAGCAGTTCTTC. Translation gives CASSLGSGQKNNEQFF. This rearrangement joins TRBV28 to TRBJ2-1; 7 bases are a match to TRBD1. With 2 bases clipped from V and 5 bases from J, the junction kept 9 bases outside the gene matches. The germline V gene encodes CDR1 MDHEN and CDR2 SYDVKM. The CDR3 spans 16 residues. Supplemented by reference TRBV28 and TRBJ2-1, the full variable domain reads DVKVTQSSRYLVKRTGEKVFLECVQDMDHENMFWYRQDPGLGLRLIYFSYDVKMKEKGDIPEGYSVSREKKERFSLILESASTNQTSMYLCASSLGSGQKNNEQFFGPGTRLTVL.

The genes are TRBV10-3 and TRBJ1-1, with unresolved D. Germline CDR1 and CDR2: ENHRY and SYGVKD. The CDR3 length is 14 residues. V was clipped by 3 bases and J by 1 base, with 9 bases between them. The CDR3 reads CAISDWSPNTEAFF. For the CDR3, the DNA is TGTGCCATCAGTGATTGGAGTCCGAACACTGAAGCTTTCTTT.